This entry concerns a single T cell receptor (beta chain). Its antigen is currently not known. Within one base of it there is no much larger clone, and no base qualities were kept. The CDR3 spans 15 residues, from the cysteine through the phenylalanine. The kept DNA is CDR3 alone, 45 bases in frame from the first base. CDR1 is given as LNHDA and CDR2 as SQIVND, both from the germline V gene (reference sequence). V trim: 6 bases; J trim: 5 bases; unmatched bases: 10. The data originate from a study of cytomegalovirus exposure and HLA in healthy donors (TCRdb year 2017). For the wider study: An earlier analysis of roughly 630 of the donors reported 250 to 300 Gb of sequence data and 100 million to 140 million unique TCR beta sequences from roughly 200 million T cells. Among 398 genotyped donors of the cohort, an average of around 240,000 unique TCR beta nucleotide sequences were sequenced per donor, 15% to 20% of them non-productive. Because of strong linkage in the cohort, roughly five DR-DQ haplotypes were treated as single units for association and clustering. All discovery cohort repertoires had been generated on a single sequencing platform. A later analysis re-analyzed previously published TCR beta repertoires from 500 to 700 donors and added high-resolution HLA genotyping to study TCR occurrence patterns. To decide whether each TCR beta V gene segment behaved as functional or pseudogenic, an earlier analysis of approximately 600 of the donors relied on high-throughput TCR beta sequencing. Donor age, sex, ethnicity and CMV serostatus were compiled alongside the repertoire data. HLA typing covered class I and class II loci at four-digit resolution. The genetic ancestry cluster associated with self-reported Caucasian donors included 81% of the roughly 400 genotyped donors. Along with the 666-subject first cohort, a separate validation cohort of over 90 different subjects was used. Using immunosequencing, the study profiled T cell repertoires from fewer than 700 subjects and related those repertoires to cytomegalovirus serostatus. A later genetic analysis used genome-wide SNP genotypes for about 55% of the 666 donors, treating that subset as a discovery cohort. The later analysis used no new phenotypic data to find candidate immune exposures, relying instead on TCR beta sequences and their occurrence across donors. The study combined high-throughput TCR immunosequencing, statistical association of individual TCRs with disease status, and machine learning to predict cytomegalovirus infection status. Typing coverage varied by locus: roughly 620-630 donors for A, B, C, DRB1 and DQB1; about 520 for DQA1; approximately 570 for DPA1; approximately 470 for DPB1. Approximately 310 gigabases of sequencing data and around 80 million unique TCR sequences made up an early release that covered 500 to 650 HLA-typed donors. The study was designed to test whether signatures of past pathogen exposure could be identified by cataloging public T cell receptors.

The library relied on the immunoSEQ multiplex PCR assay. For the multiplex PCR, a mixture combining 60 forward primers for TCR Vbeta segments and 13 reverse primers for TCR Jbeta segments was used. A multiplex PCR assay on genomic DNA amplified the CDR3 region of rearranged TCR beta genes. Amplified TCR beta libraries were sequenced as 87-base-pair reads on the Illumina HiSeq System. As for the original processing: A later analysis counted about 80 million unique TCR beta chains across the 670 or so repertoires, and roughly 11 million of these chains were shared by at least two donors. Raw reads were error-corrected and collapsed into unique sequences with a nearest-neighbor algorithm that merged closely related sequences to remove PCR and sequencing errors. Alignment of CDR3 sequences to IMGT reference sequences was used to assign V, D and J gene segments. For a sequence to be retained, at least a six-nucleotide match to both a V gene segment and a J gene segment was required. A rearrangement counted as productive if the CDR3 had no stop codons and remained in frame with V and J, and every other rearrangement counted as non-productive. CDR3 was defined by IMGT convention, running from the second conserved V-encoded cysteine to the conserved J-encoded phenylalanine. The earlier analysis of about 610 of the donors excluded sequences that lacked an unambiguous match to a single V gene segment. An earlier analysis of several hundred of the donors classified V segments as functional when productive rearrangements were above 56.7% and as segregating when the standard deviation between donors was above 5%. A statistical classification framework was built for diagnosing cytomegalovirus status from the catalog of TCR beta chain sequences. V and J gene assignment, in a later analysis, came from comparing TCR nucleotide sequences with IMGT/GENE-DB human TR gene sequences. Using the TCRdist pipeline, a later analysis assigned CDR3 sequences along with most-parsimonious VDJ recombination scenarios. In a later analysis, each TCR beta chain was defined by its CDR3 amino acid sequence together with its V-gene family, and reads without a unique V-gene family were excluded. To address suspected cross-contamination and a sequencing artifact, a later analysis removed approximately 590 highly shared, low-generation-probability nucleotide sequences. In a later analysis, a clonal expansion index was calculated for each public chain from normalized within-repertoire ranks of inferred template counts. Generation probabilities in a later analysis came from a VDJ recombination model fitted to out-of-frame rearrangements, and those results were checked against IGoR. In a later analysis, hypergeometric tests were used to score TCR-TCR, TCR-HLA and TCR-CMV co-occurrence, with a repertoire-size bias correction applied to TCR pairs. False discovery rates were estimated in a later analysis by permuting HLA or CMV assignments 20 times. In a later analysis, co-occurring TCRs were grouped using DBSCAN, and TCRdist sequence similarity was added for clustering within HLA-allele-positive subsets. Repertoires with fewer than 30,000 or more than 120,000 public chains, plus five repertoires with anomalous nucleotide sharing, were excluded from co-occurrence clustering. TCRdb took over this immuneACCESS table, retaining in-frame rearrangements with V and J assigned. Such tables are incomplete; in checked studies, under half of the missing clones stem from an unresolved V gene, and the remainder is unexplained. D and trimming were read from the DNA, whereas the V and J calls and clone size are those reported in that table. Here the sample has some 150,000 clones; approximately 60% occur a single time. 6% to 8.5% of the sample is taken by the ten largest.

The cohort was made up of under 800 healthy bone marrow donors. All cohort members were sampled while nominally healthy, although unrecorded immune exposures were likely present. The donor was CMV seropositive and belonged to the group of 250 to 350 seropositive cohort members. Each donor provided a peripheral blood sample, and peripheral blood mononuclear cells were used for TCR beta sequencing. Genomic DNA extraction from the blood cell samples was performed with the Qiagen DNeasy Blood Extraction Kit. Beyond this particular receptor, the publication reports: A further reported finding was that TCR beta sequences accurately predicted the HLA-A and HLA-B alleles for most subjects in the first cohort. The classifier was reported to diagnose cytomegalovirus status with high specificity and sensitivity in both the original cohort and the validation cohort. In an earlier analysis of fewer than 700 of the donors, most TCR beta V segments appeared in productive rearrangements about 87% or about 30% of the time, broadly matching IMGT annotations. Presence/absence analyses assumed roughly uniform sequencing depth across donors, an assumption that may not hold. Compared with equally common non-associated chains, HLA-associated TCR beta chains in a later analysis were more clonally expanded and had lower generation probabilities. According to the authors, the approach could potentially be generalized to other disease states and immunological phenotypes. Because some donors lacked HLA typing at each locus, the association tests relied only on the typed subset. While some public TCRs were present in many individuals, most TCR sequences turned up only very rarely across donors. Three of the identified cytomegalovirus-associated TCR beta chains were confirmed in vitro to be specific for cytomegalovirus antigens. Because counts were too low, about 15 rarely observed V segments, including chromosome 9 orphons, were left out of the earlier analysis of 587 of the donors. Compared with the roughly 710-donor mean, donors in an Asian-associated ancestry cluster had fewer N-insertions in productive TCRs, according to a later genetic analysis. In this cohort, only TCR beta chains were sequenced, and detectable features were limited by the absence of alpha or paired-chain data. Correlated functional status among segregating V segments might reflect linkage disequilibrium, but an unknown experimental factor could not be ruled out. The only immune exposure information available for the cohort was CMV serostatus. In a later analysis, several top co-occurrence clusters were reported to appear linked to parvovirus B19, influenza, CMV and Epstein-Barr virus. According to a later analysis, TCR association rates differed among HLA loci, with DRB1 alleles showing the most associated TCRs and HLA-C alleles showing the fewest. V-gene and J-gene trimming of TCR beta chains was associated with a missense DCLRE1C variant in a later genetic analysis, and the association was replicated in an independent cohort. A later analysis associated about 17,000 TCR beta sequences with specific HLA alleles at a false discovery rate of 0.05. The 87-base-pair reads could not distinguish some IMGT-functional V segments, including TRBV6-2 and TRBV6-3, so those segments were excluded. When HLA alleles, especially DR and DQ, strongly co-occurred, attributing TCR associations to individual alleles was difficult. A later analysis found that most CMV-associated TCR beta chains appeared HLA-restricted, with HLA associations seemingly driven largely by CMV exposure. A total of about 180 TCR beta chains were listed by the study as associated with cytomegalovirus. A group of highly shared sequence variants was considered likely to be a technical artifact of the sequencing pipeline.

This receptor was obtained from a woman between 55 and 75 years old in good health and CMV-seropositive. Sequencing was done on a sample of PBMCs. Recombination joined TRBV19 with TRBJ2-7, and TRBD1 matches 10 of the central bases. The DNA is TGTGCCAGTAGGGACACCGGGACAGGGGACCACGAGCAGTACTTC. Its product reads: CASRDTGTGDHEQYF.